The TCR beta chain under discussion was sequenced for a study of shared clonotypes between healthy human individuals. Using immunoSEQ multiplex PCR, the repertoire was profiled, and TCRdb retains in-frame clones only, with some absent. The table has around 990,000 clones, 70% to 85% seen once; the top ten hold about 0.94%. The CDR3 is made up of 15 amino acids. Germline CDR1 reads SGHAT; CDR2 reads FQNNGV. V lost 3 bases, J lost 4 bases, and 12 bases lay in between. The clonotype was recovered from a man younger than 30 in good health. Some clones in this sample may be carry-over from other donors' samples. The sequenced material came from memory CD4+ T cells from PBMCs. Stated subset: CD45RA-negative fraction. This chain uses TRBV11-2 with TRBJ1-4; D is uncertain. For the CDR3, the DNA is TGTGCCAGCAGCTTCCTGGGCAGCCTTAATGAAAAACTGTTTTTT. Translating gives CASSFLGSLNEKLFF.